This entry is about one TCR beta chain. The CDR3 consists of 14 residues. The germline gives CDR1 SGHRS, CDR2 YFSETQ. V shed 6 bases and J 6 bases; nucleotides not matched to a gene: 9. Profiling relied on immunoSEQ multiplex PCR, and the TCRdb table lists in-frame clones only, not all of them. The sample shows fewer than 400,000 clones, approximately 92% of them seen only once. The data originate from a study of blood T cell repertoires in COVID-19. The sequence was collected from a woman aged 30 to 39 who had recovered from COVID-19. The chain recombines TRBV5-1 with TRBJ2-5; 9 positions match TRBD1. Input material: PBMCs or T cells enriched from blood (not recorded which). This chain's CDR3 is CASTPGTGRQTQYF. The DNA for the CDR3 is TGCGCCAGCACGCCCGGGACAGGGCGACAGACCCAGTACTTC.